The 4 T cell receptor beta chains below come from one sample, sequenced in a study of cytomegalovirus exposure and HLA in healthy donors. PCR involved 60 Vbeta and 13 Jbeta primers. Here immunoSEQ multiplex PCR was the method, and the copy in TCRdb shows in-frame clones only, minus some. Found here are some 190,000 clones, approximately 77% of them singletons; the top ten hold 3.4%. Sequencing was carried out using PBMCs. Receptor source: a man aged 35 to 55 in good health and CMV-seropositive.

This chain links TRBV7-2 with TRBJ2-1; 13 positions agree with TRBD2. This CDR3 has 15 residues. Germline values: CDR1 SGHTA, CDR2 FQGNSA. Trimming at V came to 6 bases and at J to 10 bases, leaving 9 bases not matched to a gene. CDR3 amino acids: CASSQLAGGFREQFF. The CDR3, as DNA: TGTGCCAGCAGTCAACTAGCGGGAGGGTTCCGGGAGCAGTTCTTC.

This clone was picked up a small number of times. DNA of the CDR3: TGCGCCAGCAGCATCGGGGGGACATCCTACGAGCAGTACTTC. This sequence encodes CASSIGGTSYEQYF. The V gene is TRBV5-1, the J gene TRBJ2-7; D is perhaps TRBD2 (7 bases). The germline gives CDR1 SGHRS, CDR2 YFSETQ. V lost 4 bases, J lost 1 base, and 12 bases lay in between. The CDR3 loop spans 14 amino acids.

The V gene is TRBV21-1, the J gene TRBJ2-7; the table's D call, TRBD2, has no DNA check behind it. TRBV21-1 is termed a pseudogene. The CDR3 totals 18 residues. This CDR3 is CASSKAGGGGRSSYEQYF. Written as DNA, the CDR3 is TGTGCCAGCAGCAAAGCGGGCGGCGGGGGGCGGAGCTCCTACGAGCAGTACTTC.

The rearrangement joins TRBV5-1 to TRBJ2-3; 8 nucleotides align to TRBD2. Germline CDR1 reads SGHRS; CDR2 reads YFSETQ. Trimming cost V 5 bases and J 0 bases; bases outside gene matches: 5. This CDR3 region has 15 residues. For the CDR3, the DNA is TGCGCCAGCAGGATTAGCGGGAAGAGCACAGATACGCAGTATTTT. Translated, it gives CASRISGKSTDTQYF.